This TCR beta chain was obtained from a study of blood T cell repertoires in COVID-19. Clones were sequenced by immunoSEQ multiplex PCR, and TCRdb holds only the in-frame ones, with some missing. The profile covers approximately 220,000 clones, with 85% to 90% appearing a single time and approximately 1.1% taken by the ten largest. For recovered donors of Cohort 3, there were two negative PCRs, clearance, or symptom resolution. The germline V gene has CDR1 MGHDK and CDR2 SYGVNS. The V and J ends lost 3 bases and 7 bases respectively, with 12 bases between them. The CDR3 is 13 amino acids. This TCR came from a man aged 30 to 45 who had recovered from COVID-19. What was sequenced was PBMCs or T cells enriched from blood (not recorded which). J is TRBJ1-1 and V is TRBV25-1; perhaps TRBD1 as D (5 bases). The CDR3 reads CASSDRGMVEAFF. CDR3 nucleotide sequence: TGTGCCAGCAGTGACCGGGGGATGGTTGAAGCTTTCTTT.